These 10 T cell receptor beta chains share one sample of origin, sequenced in a study of shared clonotypes between healthy human individuals. Libraries were prepared by immunoSEQ multiplex PCR; TCRdb keeps only in-frame clonotypes and omits some of them. The sample lists some 2.3 million clones, roughly 93% occurring once. Specimen: naive CD4+ T cells from PBMCs. Subset specified: CD45RA+ positively selected. Source of these receptors: a man between 18 and 29 years old in good health. Some clones in this sample may be carry-over from other donors' samples.

A word on this clone: The same CDR3 also results from other DNA sequences found in this sample. V gene TRBV5-4 combines with J gene TRBJ2-5, with 9 positions matching TRBD2. The CDR3 covers 15 residues. Germline V lookup: CDR1 SGHNT, CDR2 YYREEE (reference sequence). J gave up 3 bases and V 0 bases, and 3 bases lay outside the gene matches. CDR3 protein: CASSLGGRVEETQYF. In DNA, the CDR3 is TGTGCCAGCAGCTTGGGCGGGAGGGTGGAAGAGACCCAGTACTTC.

CDR3 region: CARWMRTGGLYSNQPQHF. DNA for the CDR3: TGTGCCAGGTGGATGCGGACAGGGGGACTCTATAGCAATCAGCCCCAGCATTTT. The chain is built from TRBV19 and TRBJ1-5, with 10 bases aligning to TRBD1. CDR3 length equals 18 residues. Unmatched junction bases numbered 14, after V lost 9 bases and J lost 0 bases. CDR1 LNHDA and CDR2 SQIVND come from the germline V gene (reference sequence).

J is TRBJ2-6 and V is TRBV7-9; 11 bases are shared with TRBD1. The CDR3 spans 17 residues. Germline V lookup: CDR1 SEHNR, CDR2 FQNEAQ (reference sequence). Germline trimming cut 5 bases from V and 2 bases from J; bases unmatched to any gene: 5. CDR3 in amino acids: CASSVPGQGAGANVLTF. The DNA for the CDR3 is TGTGCCAGCAGCGTACCGGGACAGGGGGCTGGGGCCAACGTCCTGACTTTC.

The CDR3 sequence is CASSSGTGGIGYTF. The DNA for the CDR3 is TGTGCCAGCAGCTCGGGGACAGGGGGCATTGGCTACACCTTC. The chain links TRBV2 to TRBJ1-2; TRBD1 aligns across 12 bases. With 6 bases clipped from V and 7 bases from J, the junction kept 6 bases outside the gene matches. This CDR3 is built from 14 residues. Germline V lookup: CDR1 SNHLY, CDR2 FYNNEI.

The chain carries TRBV9 and TRBJ2-1; 7 bases line up with TRBD2. This CDR3 contains 15 residues. The trim removed 0 bases at V and 5 bases at J, leaving 5 bases unmatched. Per the germline V gene, CDR1 is SGDLS and CDR2 is YYNGEE. This CDR3 is CASSVGPTSNNEQFF. In nucleotides, the CDR3 is TGTGCCAGCAGCGTAGGACCGACTAGCAACAATGAGCAGTTCTTC.

CDR3 region: CASSFTGAPSTDTQYF. The CDR3 nucleotides are TGTGCCAGCAGCTTTACCGGGGCCCCTAGCACAGATACGCAGTATTTT. The chain uses TRBV4-2 and TRBJ2-3; either TRBD1 or TRBD2 may supply D (5 bases each). The CDR3 has 16 residues. The V gene lost 5 bases and the J gene lost 0 bases, with 15 bases spanning the gap. Germline V CDR1 and CDR2: LGHNA, YNFKEQ.

On this clone itself: Other DNA sequences in the sample encode the same CDR3. J is TRBJ2-2 and V is TRBV5-1; either TRBD1 or TRBD2 may fit D (5 bases each). The ends were cut back, 4 bases at V and 3 bases at J, with 10 bases in the middle. The CDR3 loop spans 14 amino acids. Per the germline V gene, CDR1 is SGHRS and CDR2 is YFSETQ. As DNA, the CDR3 is TGCGCCAGCAGCCCAGGGACGGACACCGGGGAGCTGTTTTTT. Protein product: CASSPGTDTGELFF.

The count of this clone is one. This sequence joins TRBV18 and TRBJ2-6; TRBD1 is a possible D gene (6 bases). There are 15 residues in the CDR3. V was pared by 6 bases and J by 1 base, with 10 bases between. Germline CDR1 reads KGHSH; CDR2 reads LQKENI. This CDR3 is CASSATGSGANVLTF. CDR3 in DNA: TGTGCCAGCTCGGCTACAGGGTCTGGGGCCAACGTCCTGACTTTC.

The gene calls are TRBV7-2 and TRBJ2-1, with TRBD2 matching 7 bases. This CDR3 spans 11 amino acids. Losses at the gene ends were 4 bases for V and 9 bases for J; bases not matched to a gene: 0. Germline CDR1 is SGHTA and CDR2 is FQGNSA. The CDR3 sequence is CASSWGGEQFF. The CDR3 DNA follows: TGTGCCAGCAGCTGGGGGGGTGAGCAGTTCTTC. Filled out from reference TRBV7-2 and TRBJ2-1, the complete variable domain reads GAGVSQSPSNKVTEKGKDVELRCDPISGHTALYWYRQSLGQGLEFLIYFQGNSAPDKSGLPSDRFSAERTGGSVSTLTIQRTQQEDSAVYLCASSWGGEQFFGPGTRLTVL.

The gene calls are TRBV7-6 and TRBJ2-2; 9 bases are shared with TRBD2. Losses at the gene ends were 5 bases for V and 5 bases for J; bases not matched to a gene: 3. Per germline, CDR1 SGHVS and CDR2 FNYEAQ. CDR3 length: 14 amino acids. The CDR3 nucleotides read TGTGCCAGCAGCCGGACTAGCGAGACCGGGGAGCTGTTTTTT. Residues: CASSRTSETGELFF.